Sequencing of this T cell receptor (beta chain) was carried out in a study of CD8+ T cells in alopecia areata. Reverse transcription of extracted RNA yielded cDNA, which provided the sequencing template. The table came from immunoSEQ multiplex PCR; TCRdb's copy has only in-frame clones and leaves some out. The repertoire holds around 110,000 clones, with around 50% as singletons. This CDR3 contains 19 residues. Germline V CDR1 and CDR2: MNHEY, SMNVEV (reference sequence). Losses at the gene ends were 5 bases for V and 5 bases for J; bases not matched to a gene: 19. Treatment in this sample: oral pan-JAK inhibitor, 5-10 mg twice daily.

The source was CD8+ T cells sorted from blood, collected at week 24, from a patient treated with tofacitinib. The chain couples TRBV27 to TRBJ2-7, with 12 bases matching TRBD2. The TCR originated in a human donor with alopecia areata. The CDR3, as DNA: TGTGCCAGCAGTCACTATCCCCCTACTAGCGGGGGGCCGGGCCACGAGCAGTACTTC. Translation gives CASSHYPPTSGGPGHEQYF.